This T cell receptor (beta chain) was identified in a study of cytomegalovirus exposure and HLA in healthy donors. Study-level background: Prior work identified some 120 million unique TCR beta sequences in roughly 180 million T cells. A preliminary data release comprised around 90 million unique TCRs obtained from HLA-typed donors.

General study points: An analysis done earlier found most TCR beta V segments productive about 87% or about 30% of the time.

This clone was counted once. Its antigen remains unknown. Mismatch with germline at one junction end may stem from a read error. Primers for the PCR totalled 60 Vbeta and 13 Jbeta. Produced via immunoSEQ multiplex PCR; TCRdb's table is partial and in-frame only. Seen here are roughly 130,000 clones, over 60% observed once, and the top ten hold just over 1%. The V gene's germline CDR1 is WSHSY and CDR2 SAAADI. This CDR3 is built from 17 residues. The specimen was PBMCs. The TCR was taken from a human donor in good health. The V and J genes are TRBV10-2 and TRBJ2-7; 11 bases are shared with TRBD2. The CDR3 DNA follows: TGCGCCAGCAGTGTTAGTAGCGGGGGGGCAAGCTCCTATGAGCAGTACTTC. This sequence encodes CASSVSSGGASSYEQYF.